Shown below are 17 T cell receptor beta chains from a single sample sequenced in a study of CD8 T cells in Susac syndrome. Random-hexamer reverse transcription was applied to about 0.5 to 1 ug RNA. TCRdb itself ran the immunoSEQ multiplex PCR reads through MiXCR, one entry per CDR3 protein. The data hold about 90,000 distinct CDR3 sequences, with about 93% observed a single time. Sequenced input: CD8+ T cells from PBMCs. The receptors come from a human donor in good health.

As for this clonotype: The junction departs from the called germline gene at one end, perhaps through a read error. The J gene is TRBJ2-7, the V gene TRBV12-3 or TRBV12-4; D might be TRBD1 or TRBD2, each matching 5 bases. The CDR3 is 13 residues long. The CDR3 region is CASSSSSGPIGDF. CDR3 bases: TGTGCCAGCAGTTCTTCCTCGGGGCCTATCGGAGACTTC.

The chain has TRBV2 and TRBJ1-2, with 12 bases matching TRBD1. The V gene end was trimmed by 8 bases and the J gene end by 6 bases; junction bases not matched to a gene: 7. CDR3 size: 14 residues. Germline assignment: CDR1 SNHLY and CDR2 FYNNEI. CDR3 bases: TGTGCCAGCGGACCGGGACAGGGGGCGCATGGCTACACCTTC. Its translation: CASGPGQGAHGYTF.

This chain links TRBV13 with TRBJ2-1; 7 bases map to TRBD1. The CDR3 runs to 13 residues. Trimming removed 6 bases from V and 5 bases from J; junction bases left unmatched: 4. Germline CDR1 PRHDT, CDR2 FYEKMQ (reference sequence). CDR3 bases: TGTGCCAGCAGACGTGGGACAGACAATGAGCAGTTCTTC. Translation gives CASRRGTDNEQFF.

The V and J genes are TRBV27 and TRBJ2-3; 8 bases agree with TRBD2. V shed 5 bases, J shed 1 base, and the junction held 5 bases outside the gene matches. Germline CDR1 and CDR2: MNHEY and SMNVEV (reference sequence). This CDR3 has 15 residues. The CDR3 DNA sequence: TGTGCCAGCAGTCCGACGACTAGCGGCACAGATACGCAGTATTTT. It specifies CASSPTTSGTDTQYF.

The genes are TRBV3-1 and TRBJ2-5, with D maybe TRBD2 (6 bases). The CDR3 spans 16 residues. The V end lost 1 base, the J end lost 2 bases, and 14 bases lay between the germline ends. Germline loops: CDR1 LGHDT, CDR2 YNNKEL (reference sequence). The CDR3 bases are TGTGCCAGCAGCCAAGGCGGGGCAGGCCAACAAGAGACCCAGTACTTC. Protein product: CASSQGGAGQQETQYF.

The count of this clonotype is one. The chain joins TRBV19 to TRBJ1-5; 7 nucleotides match TRBD1. V trimming: 5 bases; J trimming: 3 bases; junction bases outside the gene matches: 10. CDR1 is LNHDA and CDR2 is SQIVND in the germline V gene (reference sequence). This CDR3 has 16 amino acids. This CDR3 reads CASSPTGDLFNQPQHF. The CDR3 DNA reads as TGTGCCAGTAGTCCTACAGGGGACTTGTTCAATCAGCCCCAGCATTTT.

This sequence joins TRBV6-5 and TRBJ1-2, with no clear D. CDR3 length equals 14 residues. Germline V gene data show CDR1 as MNHEY and CDR2 as SVGAGI. Trimming removed 4 bases from V and 2 bases from J, with 11 bases in between. CDR3 bases: TGTGCCAGCAGTTTCGGGCCAGAGAACTATGGCTACACCTTC. Protein product: CASSFGPENYGYTF.

The chain uses TRBV6-5 and TRBJ1-2; possible D gene TRBD1, 6 bases. The CDR3 contains 15 residues. Deletions cut 5 bases from V and 0 bases from J, with 13 bases between. Germline loops: CDR1 MNHEY, CDR2 SVGAGI. The CDR3 region has the DNA TGTGCCAGCAGTCCCCTCACAGGGACTAACTATGGCTACACCTTC. Amino acids: CASSPLTGTNYGYTF.

As concerns this clonotype: At one of its ends the junction is not consistent with the germline gene, which may arise from a read error. The V gene is TRBV7-3, the J gene TRBJ1-1; D is undetermined. Per germline, CDR1 SGHTA and CDR2 FQGTGA. This CDR3 is built from 13 residues. Here the CDR3 reads CASSVTGGTEAFF. The CDR3 nucleotides are TGTGCCAGCAGCGTAACCGGTGGGACTGAAGCTTTCTTT.

This clonotype was seen once. Here the CDR3 DNA reads TGTGCCAGCAGCGTAGTAGGAGGAGGGGAGCTGTTTTTT. Translated, it gives CASSVVGGGELFF. The chain carries TRBV9 and TRBJ2-2; D is possibly TRBD2 (5 bases). There are 13 residues in the CDR3. V lost 0 bases to trimming and J lost 8 bases, with 8 bases between them. The germline gives CDR1 SGDLS, CDR2 YYNGEE.

This chain links TRBV11-2 with TRBJ2-5, with 13 bases fitting TRBD2. Losses at the gene ends were 5 bases for V and 9 bases for J; bases not matched to a gene: 12. CDR1 is SGHAT and CDR2 is FQNNGV in the germline V gene. The CDR3 is 16 amino acids. The DNA of the CDR3 is TGTGCCAGCAGCCCAAAGGGGACTAGCGGGGTGCAGGCCCAGTACTTC. It is translated as CASSPKGTSGVQAQYF. The variable domain in full, with the rest retrieved from reference TRBV11-2 and TRBJ2-5, is EAGVAQSPRYKIIEKRQSVAFWCNPISGHATLYWYQQILGQGPKLLIQFQNNGVVDDSQLPKDRFSAERLKGVDSTLKIQPAKLEDSAVYLCASSPKGTSGVQAQYFGPGTRLLVL.

J is TRBJ2-7 and V is TRBV27; TRBD1 is a possible D gene (6 bases). Germline V gene lookup returns CDR1 MNHEY and CDR2 SMNVEV (reference sequence). This CDR3 is built from 14 residues. V was shortened by 7 bases and J by 3 bases, with 16 bases between the two germline ends. CDR3: CASNLQGPLYEQYF. DNA for the CDR3: TGTGCCAGCAATCTTCAGGGGCCTCTCTACGAGCAGTACTTC.

V gene TRBV5-1 combines with J gene TRBJ2-7, with a weak D call TRBD2 (5 bases). The V gene lost 4 bases and the J gene lost 7 bases, with 18 bases spanning the gap. Germline V gene lookup returns CDR1 SGHRS and CDR2 YFSETQ. This CDR3 has 14 residues. The CDR3 is CASSRGVGSGEQYF. The CDR3 DNA follows: TGCGCCAGCAGCCGCGGTGTGGGATCGGGGGAGCAGTACTTC.

The genes are TRBV12-3 or TRBV12-4 and TRBJ2-7, with 10 nucleotides matching TRBD1. With V trimmed by 6 bases and J by 5 bases, 7 bases remained unmatched. The CDR3 consists of 14 residues. The CDR3 loop is CASSNRQGANEQYF. DNA for the CDR3: TGTGCCAGCAGCAACAGACAGGGGGCCAACGAGCAGTACTTC.

This sequence joins TRBV12-3 or TRBV12-4 and TRBJ2-5; maybe TRBD1 (5 bases). V was shortened by 7 bases and J by 0 bases, with 18 bases between the two germline ends. This CDR3 has 16 residues. The DNA for the CDR3 is TGTGCCAGCATCGACGAGTCAGGGCCGTACCAAGAGACCCAGTACTTC. As protein: CASIDESGPYQETQYF.

J is TRBJ1-2 and V is TRBV9; D call uncertain. Germline V gives CDR1 SGDLS, CDR2 YYNGEE. CDR3 length: 15 amino acids. V dropped 4 bases and J dropped 2 bases, with 15 bases sitting between them. The CDR3 region is CASSPEDGPNYGYTF. For the CDR3, the DNA is TGTGCCAGCAGCCCCGAAGACGGCCCAAACTATGGCTACACCTTC.

V and J are TRBV29-1 and TRBJ2-7; a possible D gene is TRBD2 (7 bases). This CDR3 region has 15 residues. Trimming removed 6 bases at V and 0 bases at J, with 18 bases between. Germline CDR1 and CDR2: SQVTM and ANQGSEA. The CDR3 coding sequence is TGCAGCGTCGTGGGGGGGGACACTTCCTCCTACGAGCAGTACTTC. This codes for CSVVGGDTSSYEQYF.